Listed here are 10 T cell receptor beta chains from one sample, sequenced in a study of beta chain features in type 1 diabetes. General observations from the study: Shorter TCRB CDR3s, moderately but significantly so, were found in Type 1 diabetes patients in all four CD4+ subsets.

These receptors have no known antigen. The study reverse transcribed the entire isolated RNA, so it sequenced expressed TCRB transcripts. TCRdb's copy holds only in-frame clones and misses some; the assay was immunoSEQ multiplex PCR. The table lists 100,000 to 150,000 clones, roughly 10% of them singletons. Source material: central memory CD4+ T cells from blood. The source of these receptors is a man aged 25 to 40 with type 1 diabetes.

This clone counts as medium-sized. The chain employs TRBV2 and TRBJ2-5; perhaps TRBD2 as D (6 bases). The CDR3 is made up of 12 amino acids. Deletions cut 6 bases from V and 4 bases from J, with 9 bases between. Germline V CDR1 and CDR2: SNHLY, FYNNEI. DNA of the CDR3: TGTGCCAGCAGCCAGGAGGGAGAGACCCAGTACTTC. Its protein is CASSQEGETQYF.

This clone was seen many times. The chain is built from TRBV2 and TRBJ2-1, with 9 positions matching TRBD1. With 3 bases clipped from V and 8 bases from J, the junction kept 14 bases outside the gene matches. Germline V lookup: CDR1 SNHLY, CDR2 FYNNEI. The CDR3 sequence is 17 residues long. CDR3 in amino acids: CASSDPWKTGGSDEQFF. DNA of the CDR3: TGTGCCAGCAGTGACCCATGGAAGACAGGGGGAAGCGATGAGCAGTTCTTC. Using reference TRBV2 and TRBJ2-1 for the parts outside the CDR3, the full variable domain is EPEVTQTPSHQVTQMGQEVILRCVPISNHLYFYWYRQILGQKVEFLVSFYNNEISEKSEIFDDQFSVERPDGSNFTLKIRSTKLEDSAMYFCASSDPWKTGGSDEQFFGPGTRLTVL.

The chain couples TRBV5-4 to TRBJ1-5; D possibly corresponds to TRBD1 (6 bases). V gave up 2 bases and J gave up 4 bases, with 13 bases separating them. From germline, CDR1 is SGHNT and CDR2 YYREEE (reference sequence). This CDR3 is 15 amino acids long. The CDR3 loop reads CASSLDGQPNQPQHF. CDR3 DNA sequence: TGTGCCAGCAGCTTAGATGGACAGCCGAATCAGCCCCAGCATTTT.

This clone turned up a few times. Written as DNA, the CDR3 is TGTGCCAGCAGTGAAAGGGTTTGGGACAGTCATCAGCCCCAGCATTTT. As protein: CASSERVWDSHQPQHF. V and J are TRBV2 and TRBJ1-5; 7 nucleotides match TRBD1. Germline CDR1 and CDR2: SNHLY and FYNNEI. Trimming took 2 bases from V and 5 from J; bases not matched to a gene: 9. CDR3 length: 16 amino acids.

This clone was seen a handful of times. This rearrangement joins TRBV7-8 to TRBJ2-5; D may be TRBD1 (5 bases). Per germline, CDR1 SGHVS and CDR2 FQNEAQ. The CDR3 loop spans 11 amino acids. The V and J ends lost 5 bases and 7 bases respectively, with 8 bases between them. The CDR3, as DNA: TGTGCCAGCAGCCCGCAGGGGACCCAGTACTTC. Its translation: CASSPQGTQYF.

This clone was recorded a few times. This rearrangement joins TRBV29-1 to TRBJ2-3; D is ambiguous. Germline CDR1 reads SQVTM; CDR2 reads ANQGSEA. The CDR3 loop spans 16 amino acids. The V gene lost 1 base and the J gene lost 2 bases, with 16 bases spanning the gap. This CDR3 reads CSVEGVSPSPTDTQYF. The DNA of the CDR3 is TGCAGCGTTGAAGGAGTATCCCCAAGTCCCACAGATACGCAGTATTTT.

This chain joins TRBV5-1 and TRBJ2-7; TRBD1 matches 7 bases. V shed 4 bases and J 5 bases; nucleotides not matched to a gene: 6. Germline CDR1 is SGHRS and CDR2 is YFSETQ. This CDR3 has 13 amino acids. In DNA, the CDR3 is TGCGCCAGCAGCCATGGGACAGCCCACGAGCAGTACTTC. This sequence encodes CASSHGTAHEQYF.

This clone was detected only a few times. The rearrangement links TRBV2 to TRBJ2-2; TRBD2 matches 7 bases. Looked up from germline, CDR1 is SNHLY and CDR2 is FYNNEI. The CDR3 consists of 16 residues. The junction had 6 bases not matched to a gene; V was cut back by 1 base and J by 4 bases. CDR3 coding DNA: TGTGCCAGCAGTGAAGGTCTAGCGGTTGGCACCGGGGAGCTGTTTTTT. Translation: CASSEGLAVGTGELFF.

This clone appeared a few times. V is TRBV30 and J is TRBJ1-3; D perhaps matches TRBD1 (6 bases). V was clipped by 3 bases and J by 0 bases, with 24 bases between them. This CDR3 spans 19 amino acids. Germline lookup yields CDR1 GTSNPN and CDR2 SVGIG (reference sequence). The CDR3 nucleotides are TGTGCCTGGAGGAGACCGGGACAACCTGAGCGCATCTCTGGAAACACCATATATTTT. Translated, it gives CAWRRPGQPERISGNTIYF.

The chain combines TRBV19 with TRBJ1-1; possibly TRBD1 for D (6 bases). This CDR3 has 17 amino acids. CDR1 is LNHDA and CDR2 is SQIVND in the germline V gene (reference sequence). Trimming took 6 bases from V and 4 from J, leaving 24 bases between them. CDR3 residues: CASSPSGTYQGGTEAFF. In DNA form, the CDR3 reads TGTGCCAGTAGCCCGAGCGGAACCTACCAAGGGGGCACTGAAGCTTTCTTT.